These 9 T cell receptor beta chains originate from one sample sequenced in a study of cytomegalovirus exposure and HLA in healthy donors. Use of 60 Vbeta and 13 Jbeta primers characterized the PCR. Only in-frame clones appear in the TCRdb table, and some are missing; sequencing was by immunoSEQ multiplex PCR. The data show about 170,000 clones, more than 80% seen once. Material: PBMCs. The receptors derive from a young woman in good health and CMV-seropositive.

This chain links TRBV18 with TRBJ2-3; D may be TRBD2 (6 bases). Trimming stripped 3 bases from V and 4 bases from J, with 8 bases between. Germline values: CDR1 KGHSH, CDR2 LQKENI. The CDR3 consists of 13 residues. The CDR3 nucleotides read TGTGCCAGCTCACCGACGGGGGCAGATACGCAGTATTTT. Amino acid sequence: CASSPTGADTQYF.

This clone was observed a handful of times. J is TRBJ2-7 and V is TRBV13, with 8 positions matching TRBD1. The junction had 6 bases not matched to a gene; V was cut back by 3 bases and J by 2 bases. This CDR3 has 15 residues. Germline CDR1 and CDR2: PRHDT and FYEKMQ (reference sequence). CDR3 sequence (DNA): TGTGCCAGCAGCTTCCCAGGACAGGGTCCCTACGAGCAGTACTTC. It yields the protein CASSFPGQGPYEQYF.

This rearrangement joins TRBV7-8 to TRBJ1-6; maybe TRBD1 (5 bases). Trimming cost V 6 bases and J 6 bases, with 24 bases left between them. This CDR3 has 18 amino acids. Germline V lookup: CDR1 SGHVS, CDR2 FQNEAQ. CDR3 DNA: TGTGCCAGCAGACCCCGTTCGGGACTCCTGGGGGGTAATTCACCCCTCCACTTT. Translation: CASRPRSGLLGGNSPLHF.

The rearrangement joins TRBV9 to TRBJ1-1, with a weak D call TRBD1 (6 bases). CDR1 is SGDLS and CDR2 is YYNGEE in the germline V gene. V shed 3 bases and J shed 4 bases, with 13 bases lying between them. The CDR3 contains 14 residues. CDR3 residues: CASSEQGGGTEAFF. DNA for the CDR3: TGTGCCAGCAGCGAACAGGGAGGGGGCACTGAAGCTTTCTTT.

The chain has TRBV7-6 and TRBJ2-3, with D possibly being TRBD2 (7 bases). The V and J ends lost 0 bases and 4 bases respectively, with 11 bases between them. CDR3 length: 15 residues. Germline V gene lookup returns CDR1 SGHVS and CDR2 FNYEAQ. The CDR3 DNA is TGTGCCAGCAGCTTAGCGGGGGGGCCTGCAGATACGCAGTATTTT. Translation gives CASSLAGGPADTQYF.

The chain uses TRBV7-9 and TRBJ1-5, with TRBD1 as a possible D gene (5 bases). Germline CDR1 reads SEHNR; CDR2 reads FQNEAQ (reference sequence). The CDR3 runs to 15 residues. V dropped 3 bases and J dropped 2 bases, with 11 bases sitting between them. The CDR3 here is CASSLGGRGNQPQHF. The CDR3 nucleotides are TGTGCCAGCAGCTTGGGGGGGAGGGGCAATCAGCCCCAGCATTTT.

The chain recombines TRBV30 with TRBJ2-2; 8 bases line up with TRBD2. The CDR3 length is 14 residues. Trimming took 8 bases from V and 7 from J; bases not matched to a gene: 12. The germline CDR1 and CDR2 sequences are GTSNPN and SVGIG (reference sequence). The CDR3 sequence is CAKRQAGAVGELFF. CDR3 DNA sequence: TGTGCCAAGCGCCAAGCGGGGGCGGTCGGGGAGCTGTTTTTT.

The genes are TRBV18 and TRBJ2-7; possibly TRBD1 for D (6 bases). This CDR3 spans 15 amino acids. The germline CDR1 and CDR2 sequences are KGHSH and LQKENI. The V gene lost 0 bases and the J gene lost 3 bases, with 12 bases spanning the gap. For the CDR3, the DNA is TGTGCCAGCTCACCACCGGATCAGGGGAGCTACGAGCAGTACTTC. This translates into CASSPPDQGSYEQYF.

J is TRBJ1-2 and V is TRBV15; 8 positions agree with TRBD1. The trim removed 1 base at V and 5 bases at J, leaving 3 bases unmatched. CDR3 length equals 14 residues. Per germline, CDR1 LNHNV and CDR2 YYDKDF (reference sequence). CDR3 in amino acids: CATSRGTGPYGYTF. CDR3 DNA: TGTGCCACCAGCAGAGGGACAGGGCCTTATGGCTACACCTTC. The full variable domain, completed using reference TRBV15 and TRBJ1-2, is DAMVIQNPRYQVTQFGKPVTLSCSQTLNHNVMYWYQQKSSQAPKLLFHYYDKDFNNEADTPDNFQSRRPNTSFCFLDIRSPGLGDTAMYLCATSRGTGPYGYTFGSGTRLTVV.